The clone carrying this TCR beta chain was counted ten times or more. Antigen unknown. V gave up 4 bases and J gave up 6 bases, with 11 bases separating them. This CDR3 comprises 13 residues. Per the germline V gene, CDR1 is SGHNT and CDR2 is YYREEE (reference sequence). Each CDR3 protein is one row after TCRdb ran MiXCR on the 5' RACE reads. The sample has approximately 200,000 distinct CDR3 sequences, 16% seen once. This sample is part of a study of T-cell memory formation after mild COVID-19. Study-level results: Balance between CD4 and CD8 was seen in clones contracting day 15 to 85, and a CD4+ lean was seen in later expanders. Second-wave clones reaching peak frequency on day 37 lacked confirmed SARS-CoV-2 specificity.

The TCR comes from an adult woman who had mild COVID-19 (a few samples of this study predate the infection). Cell type and time point are not known. The V gene is TRBV5-4, the J gene TRBJ2-1; tentative D call: TRBD2 (6 bases). Source material: PBMCs or a T cell subset sorted from them (not recorded which). The CDR3 nucleotides read TGTGCCAGCAGCAAGGGACTTCCCAATGAGCAGTTCTTC. The encoded protein is CASSKGLPNEQFF.